This TCR beta chain was recovered during a study of identical twins (dated by TCRdb to about 2016). Concerning the study at large: TCR alpha and beta repertoires from monozygotic twins, unrelated adults of various ages and cord blood were deep-sequenced to test whether fetal clonotypes persist. To rule out contamination, the twin experiments were replicated at different times with different library preparation protocols.

Every donor was a healthy Caucasian. The twin cohort comprised three pairs of female monozygotic twins, all aged roughly 18 to 30 years. Positive isolation kits from Invitrogen were used to isolate the CD4+ and CD8+ T cell populations. From a lookup of the germline V gene, CDR1 and CDR2 are LGHNA and YSLEER. A distance of 4 bases separates the germline ends of V and J, which lose 0 bases and 0 bases respectively. Taken from cysteine to phenylalanine, the CDR3 has 14 residues. Only CDR3 DNA remains: 42 bases, in frame from the first base. Paper-wide results and their limitations: Abundant cord blood beta clonotypes carried fewer insertions; young adult naive repertoires showed a weaker similar trend, while memory repertoires showed none. Out-of-frame TCR alpha sequences shared between twins showed an excess of low generation-probability sequences compared with coincidental sharing between unrelated individuals. A weaker excess of twin sharing was found in beta out-of-frame sequences because the signal-to-noise ratio was lowered by fewer shared sequences. Invariant T cells such as MAIT and iNKT could partly confound zero-insertion analyses, although diverse VJ usage argued against such confounding for most clonotypes. Recombination models systematically underestimated out-of-frame TCR alpha sharing in monozygotic twins but agreed with sharing between unrelated individuals. Conclusions relied on cross-sectional statistical analysis, since the same donors could not be followed over many years.

This clonotype was found many times. What this receptor recognizes is not known. Per-base qualities were not stored, and no clone one base away is much larger. The method behind the library was 5' RACE. The sequencer was an Illumina HiSeq 2000. Template switching introduced a universal primer binding site; the final cDNA contained a unique molecular identifier, enabling accurate counting of TCR cDNA molecules. First-strand cDNA for TCR alpha and beta chains was synthesized from specific primers in the conserved constant-segment region. To control for contamination, each cDNA library was double barcoded with a SMART-Mk sample barcode plus Illumina barcodes. Two successive PCR steps introduced TruSeq adapter sequences along with Illumina sample barcodes. Sequencing of the TCR alpha and beta cDNA libraries was done on the Illumina HiSeq platform using custom primers. The study's processing was this. Raw reads were processed with MiGEC to extract unique molecular identifiers, and MiXCR was used to determine CDR3 positions. Recombination models were inferred per individual with the repgenHMM and IGoR tools using an EM algorithm. The tcR package in R was used for shared clonotype analysis, with sharing normalized by the product of cloneset sizes. Out-of-frame nonproductive sequences were analyzed to study raw recombination free of thymic and clonal selection effects. TCRdb reprocessed the public reads (quality trimming at Q25 with fastp, clone calling with MiXCR) and kept in-frame beta chains. Rows are combined by CDR3 protein, so each entry shows the most common genes and DNA. It is TCRdb's table, rather than the study itself, that gives the V and J calls and clone size. The sample contains roughly 470,000 distinct CDR3 sequences, around an eighth of them found a single time. About 0.94% of the sample is taken by the ten largest.

This sample was also put to use in a study of yellow fever vaccine responses in identical twins. In that second paper, the authors write: The T cell response to vaccination in identical twins was reported by the authors to appear partly convergent and partly personalized. Focusing on identical twins, the study followed the T cell clones that responded to the vaccine, and did so with precision.

The receptor chain draws on TRBV4-3 and TRBJ2-3; no confident D gene assignment can be made. Sequencing was performed on CD4+ T cells sorted from blood. The receptor comes from a woman younger than 35 in good health. The bases read TGCGCCAGCAGCCAAGACGGGAGCACAGATACGCAGTATTTT. This yields the protein CASSQDGSTDTQYF.